This note documents a single T cell receptor (beta chain) sequence. These data originate in a study of blood T cell repertoires in COVID-19. Cohort 3 donors were reported recovered after two negative PCRs, clearance, or symptom resolution. Produced via immunoSEQ multiplex PCR; TCRdb's table is partial and in-frame only. The sample includes roughly 180,000 clones, approximately 80% of them seen just once. V lost 5 bases to trimming and J lost 8 bases; unmatched junction nucleotides: 4. This CDR3 contains 13 residues. In germline, CDR1 is SGHRS, CDR2 YFSETQ. This clonotype was sampled from a man aged 35-49 years who had recovered from COVID-19. The specimen was PBMCs or T cells enriched from blood (not recorded which). The chain has TRBV5-1 and TRBJ1-6; 7 bases are shared with TRBD1. The CDR3 DNA follows: TGCGCCAGCAGGGGGGACAGTGATTCACCCCTCCACTTT. Protein sequence: CASRGDSDSPLHF.